Listed below are T cell receptor beta chains from one sample, sequenced in a study of T cells in Graves' hyperthyroidism and ophthalmopathy. TCRdb re-analysed the multiplex PCR reads in MiXCR, keeping a single row per CDR3 protein. The sample lists roughly 160,000 distinct CDR3 sequences; over 7.5% were seen once. Sequencing was carried out using blood. These TCRs come from a young woman with Graves' hyperthyroidism that later progressed to Graves' ophthalmopathy. Each CDR3 is given with its conserved first and last residue. Fields, in order: CDR3 DNA, CDR3 protein, CDR3 length, V gene, clone size, J gene, D gene. D genes are given only for firm matches. Clone size is given for some rows only: seen once, a few or many times, or a class if the clone is expanded.

TGTGCCAGCAATCCGGGACAGGGAAACACCGGGGAGCTGTTTTTT CASNPGQGNTGELFF 15 TRBV6-2/TRBV6-3 - TRBJ2-2 TRBD1
TGCAGTGCTAGGGTCCGGTGGGGGGGCACAGATACGCAGTATTTT CSARVRWGGTDTQYF 15 TRBV20-1 - TRBJ2-3 -
TGTGCCAGCAGCGTAGGCTCTGGAAACACCATATATTTT CASSVGSGNTIYF 13 TRBV9 many TRBJ1-3 -
TGTGCCAGCAGTTTAGGTGTCGAACCTCAAGAGACCCAGTACTTC CASSLGVEPQETQYF 15 TRBV27 many TRBJ2-5 -
TGTGCCAGCAGCGGATCCGGGACAGGGCCCTACGAGCAGTACTTC CASSGSGTGPYEQYF 15 TRBV5-4 - TRBJ2-7 TRBD1
TGTGCCAGCTCACCCACCGAGTCTGGGGCCAACGTCCTGACTTTC CASSPTESGANVLTF 15 TRBV18 - TRBJ2-6 -
TGTGCCAGCAGCGGCAGCCAGACAGGGGGAAACACCATATATTTT CASSGSQTGGNTIYF 15 TRBV13 many TRBJ1-3 TRBD1
TGCAGTGCTAGTTATATGAACACTGAAGCTTTCTTT CSASYMNTEAFF 12 TRBV20-1 many TRBJ1-1 -
TGTGCCAGCAGAGGACCGGACAGGGACACTGAAGCTTTCTTT CASRGPDRDTEAFF 14 TRBV2 many TRBJ1-1 TRBD1
TGCAGTGCCCGGGGACTAGCGGTTAGCACAGATACGCAGTATTTT CSARGLAVSTDTQYF 15 TRBV20-1 many TRBJ2-3 TRBD2
TGCAGTGCTAGAGTGCCGGGCGCCTATGAAAAACTGTTTTTT CSARVPGAYEKLFF 14 TRBV20-1 many TRBJ1-4 -
TGTGCCAGCAGTTACTCCCGGGAGGAGGGATTTAAAGATACGCAGTATTTT CASSYSREEGFKDTQYF 17 TRBV6-2/TRBV6-3 many TRBJ2-3 TRBD2
TGCAGTGCCACAGGGGCTAGCGGGAGGCGGTACAATGAGCAGTTCTTC CSATGASGRRYNEQFF 16 TRBV20-1 - TRBJ2-1 TRBD2
TGTGCCAGCAGCGCCAACAGGGGACAGGGAGCAGATACGCAGTATTTT CASSANRGQGADTQYF 16 TRBV7-2 many TRBJ2-3 TRBD1
TGCAGTGCTAGTATTGCCACAGGTACCGAGGACTTC CSASIATGTEDF 12 TRBV20-1 few TRBJ2-5 -
TGTGCCAGCAGGAGGACGGGGTTGAACACTGAAGCTTTCTTT CASRRTGLNTEAFF 14 TRBV6-1 many TRBJ1-1 -
TGTGCCATCAGTAATGAATCAGGGGCTGGAAACACCATATATTTT CAISNESGAGNTIYF 15 TRBV10-3 - TRBJ1-3 -
TGTGCCAGCAATGATTACGGGAGCCACACCGGGGAGCTGTTTTTT CASNDYGSHTGELFF 15 TRBV12-3/TRBV12-4 many TRBJ2-2 -
TGTGCCAGCAGTGAACGATCCGGGGGGAATATGGACTTC CASSERSGGNMDF 13 TRBV6-1 many TRBJ2-5 TRBD2
TGTGCCAGCATCTCGCTGGTGAATGAGCAGTTCTTC CASISLVNEQFF 12 TRBV27 - TRBJ2-1 -
TGTGCCAGCAGCCGGACAGCGGCTAACTATGGCTACACCTTC CASSRTAANYGYTF 14 TRBV7-9 many TRBJ1-2 -
TGTGCCAGTAGTATATGGCAGGGAGGTCAGCCCCAGCATTTT CASSIWQGGQPQHF 14 TRBV19 few TRBJ1-5 -
TGTGCCACCAGCAGCGAGAAGATGGGGACCCAGTACTTC CATSSEKMGTQYF 13 TRBV15 many TRBJ2-5 -
TGTGCCAGCAGGAGCGGGGGAAAAAACATTCAGTACTTC CASRSGGKNIQYF 13 TRBV11-2 many TRBJ2-4 TRBD2
TGTGCCATCAGTGGACCGGGACAGGGGGCCCACGAGCAGTACTTC CAISGPGQGAHEQYF 15 TRBV10-3 many TRBJ2-7 TRBD1
TGTGCCACCAGCAGAGACGGGTGGGGAAACACCATATATTTT CATSRDGWGNTIYF 14 TRBV15 many TRBJ1-3 -
TGCAGTGCTAGACCGACAGTTGAATCCTACGAGCAGTACTTC CSARPTVESYEQYF 14 TRBV20-1 many TRBJ2-7 -
TGTGCCAGCAGCTTGGGGGCAGCGGGAGGAACAGATACGCAGTATTTT CASSLGAAGGTDTQYF 16 TRBV5-4 - TRBJ2-3 TRBD2
TGCAGTGCTTGGAGCGGGAGGGCCATCGGAGGCTACAATGAGCAGTTCTTC CSAWSGRAIGGYNEQFF 17 TRBV20-1 many TRBJ2-1 TRBD2
TGTGCCAGCAGCTCGAATGACAGGGACCCCCTCCACTTT CASSSNDRDPLHF 13 TRBV7-9 few TRBJ1-6 TRBD1
TGTGCCAGCAGCTTAGCGCGAGCTGATGAAAAACTGTTTTTT CASSLARADEKLFF 14 TRBV7-9 many TRBJ1-4 -
TGCGCCAGCAGTCACTCGGACCAAGAGACCCAGTACTTC CASSHSDQETQYF 13 TRBV4-1 - TRBJ2-5 -
TGTGCCAGCAGCTTACCAGGTGGTGAGCAGTTCTTC CASSLPGGEQFF 12 TRBV7-8 many TRBJ2-1 -
TGTGCCAGCAGTTTACAGGCGCGAAATACGCAGTATTTT CASSLQARNTQYF 13 TRBV27 few TRBJ2-3 -
TGTGCCAGCAGTCCAAAACAGGCGGACCCCCTCTTAGCCAAAAACATTCAGTACTTC CASSPKQADPLLAKNIQYF 19 TRBV7-9 many TRBJ2-4 -
TGTGCCAGCAGCTCCCAAGGGGATCAGCCCCAGCATTTT CASSSQGDQPQHF 13 TRBV5-8 - TRBJ1-5 -
TGCAGTGCTAGTTCTTGGGGGGGACTTACAATTTCATCTACTATCCAAGGGCAGTACTTC CSASSWGGLTISSTIQGQYF 20 TRBV20-1 - TRBJ2-7 TRBD2
TGTGCCAGCAGCGCCTCGGGGGCGGGAGTAGGCAATGAGCAGTTCTTC CASSASGAGVGNEQFF 16 TRBV7-7 many TRBJ2-1 -
TGTGCCAGCAGTTACGGGGGGGCGGGTTACGAGCAGTACTTC CASSYGGAGYEQYF 14 TRBV6-5 once TRBJ2-7 -
TGCGCCAGCAGCGTACAGGGTGGTACTAATGAAAAACTGTTTTTT CASSVQGGTNEKLFF 15 TRBV5-1 few TRBJ1-4 -
TGTGCCAGCTCACCAGACCCCAAGTTCGGGACTAGCGCTTTCGAGCAGTACTTC CASSPDPKFGTSAFEQYF 18 TRBV18 - TRBJ2-7 TRBD2
TGCAGTGCCCCCGGGACAGAGACCTCCGAGCAGTACTTC CSAPGTETSEQYF 13 TRBV20-1 many TRBJ2-7 TRBD1
TGTGCCAGCAGTATATTACCCCTCGGGGCCGGGGAGCTGTTTTTT CASSILPLGAGELFF 15 TRBV12-3/TRBV12-4 few TRBJ2-2 -
TGTGCCAGTAGTCCCCTAACGGGGCAAGACACAGATACGCAGTATTTT CASSPLTGQDTDTQYF 16 TRBV19 many TRBJ2-3 -
TGTGCCAGCAGCATGATGACAGCGAACACTGAAGCTTTCTTT CASSMMTANTEAFF 14 TRBV27 many TRBJ1-1 -